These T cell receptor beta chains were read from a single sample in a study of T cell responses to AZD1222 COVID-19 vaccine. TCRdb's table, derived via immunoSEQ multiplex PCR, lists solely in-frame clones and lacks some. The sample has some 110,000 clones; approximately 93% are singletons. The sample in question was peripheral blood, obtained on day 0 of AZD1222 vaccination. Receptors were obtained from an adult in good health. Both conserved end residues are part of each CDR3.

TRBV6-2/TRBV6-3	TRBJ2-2	CASSSSGRATGELFF
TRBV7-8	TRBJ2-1	CASSPVGSGRYNEQFF
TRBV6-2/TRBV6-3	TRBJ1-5	CASSYYGGQVQPQHF
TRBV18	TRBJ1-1	CASSPGGRDREAFF
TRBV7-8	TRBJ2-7	CASSPPGAGVFYEQYF
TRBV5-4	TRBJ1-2	CASSSRGPGNGYTF
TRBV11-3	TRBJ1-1	CASSFRLGDTEAFF
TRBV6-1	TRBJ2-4	CASSDPGQLKNIQYF
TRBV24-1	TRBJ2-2	CATSERGQDATGELFF
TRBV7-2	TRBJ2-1	CASSLVGGRTYNEQFF
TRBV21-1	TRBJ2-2	CASRLAVTGELFF
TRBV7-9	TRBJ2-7	CASSSPDRGFEQYF
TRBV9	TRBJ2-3	CASSVRGDSADTQYF
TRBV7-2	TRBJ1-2	CASRARRADGYTF
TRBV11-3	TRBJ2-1	CASSARNYNNEQFF
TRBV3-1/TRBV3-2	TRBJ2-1	CASRRQGANNEQFF
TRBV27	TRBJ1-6	CASSISGVPGGSPLHF
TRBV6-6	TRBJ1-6	CASSYPSPLHF
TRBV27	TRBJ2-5	CASSRGVLAGETQYF
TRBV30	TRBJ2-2	CAWSKSPNTGELFF
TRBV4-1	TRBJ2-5	CASSQVGTRETQYF
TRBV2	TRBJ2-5	CASRQGTEETQYF
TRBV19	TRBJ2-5	CASSTNAAKETQYF
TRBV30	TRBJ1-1	CAWSEVRNTEAFF
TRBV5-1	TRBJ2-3	CASSLGGRETDTQYF
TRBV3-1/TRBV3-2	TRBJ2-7	CASSQDTGFHYEQYF
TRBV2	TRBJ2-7	CASSGDSYEQYF
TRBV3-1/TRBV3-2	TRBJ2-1	CASSQGTSGTGGIEQFF
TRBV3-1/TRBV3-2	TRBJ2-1	CASSQDWDEQFF
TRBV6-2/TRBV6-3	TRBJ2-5	CASSYSLQTQYF
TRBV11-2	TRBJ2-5	CASSLDRQQETQYF
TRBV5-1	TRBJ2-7	CASSLAGQGTYEQYF
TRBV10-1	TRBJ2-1	CASSPLGPSSYNEQFF
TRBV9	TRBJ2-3	CASSPGSLAPSDTQYF
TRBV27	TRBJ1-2	CASKAWDSYGYTF
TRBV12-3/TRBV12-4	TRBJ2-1	CASRSGSEQFF
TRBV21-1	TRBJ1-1	CASSSVNAPIITRRGLTEAFF
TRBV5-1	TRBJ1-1	CASSLSWNTEAFF
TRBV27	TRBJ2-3	CASSLGSSRDTQYF
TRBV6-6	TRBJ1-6	CASSGPRPLHF
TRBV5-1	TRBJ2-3	CASSLEVRGADTQYF
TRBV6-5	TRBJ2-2	CASSPSGTGELFF
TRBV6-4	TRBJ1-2	CASSERPGWNYGYTF
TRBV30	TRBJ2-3	CAWKISGNTDTQYF
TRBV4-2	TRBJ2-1	CASSRQSNEQFF
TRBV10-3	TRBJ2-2	CAIGKGPTGAAGELFF
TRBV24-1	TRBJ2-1	CATGPPGDNEQFF
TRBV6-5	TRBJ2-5	CASTLAGKETQYF
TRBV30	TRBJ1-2	CAWTPEGRYYGYTF
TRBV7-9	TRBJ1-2	CASSLRGDNIYTF
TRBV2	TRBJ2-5	CASMRGQGETQYF
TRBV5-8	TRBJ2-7	CASSLDWPGTYEQYF
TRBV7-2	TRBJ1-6	CASSSAGSGNSPLHF
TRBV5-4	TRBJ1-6	CASTHARDSHNSPLHF